The sequence of this TCR beta chain was determined in a study of T cells in localized non-small cell lung cancer (dated by TCRdb to 2018 to 2021). Background for the entire study: The study analyzed T cell repertoires of 200 to 250 early-stage NSCLC patients, comparing tumors and uninvolved tumor-adjacent lungs. All 250 or so NSCLC patients in the cohort were treatment-naive and had localized lung tumors that were resected. Of the NSCLC patients, around 130 were male and some 97 were female, and the mean age was roughly 61 years. Study-wide findings and limitations: A median of roughly 50 of the top 100 tumor clones turned up in the paired uninvolved adjacent lung, and 25 to 35 of those clones also ranked among the top 100 of that same adjacent lung. Uninvolved tumor-adjacent lung showed the highest T cell clonality, higher than tumor, which suggests more focused antigenic responses in the uninvolved tumor-adjacent lung. Because multi-region tumor sequencing was not performed, intratumor heterogeneity could not be ruled out. Longer overall survival was associated with higher blood T cell density, whereas shorter survival was associated with higher adjacent-lung clonality. Because of the exploratory design, TCR variables were selected using unadjusted p-values without false-discovery rate correction.

There are 14 amino acids in the CDR3, from cysteine to phenylalanine inclusive. Just CDR3 DNA is preserved here, 42 bases in frame from base 1. The germline V gene encodes CDR1 KGHSH and CDR2 LQKENI. The germline ends are 7 bases apart after V is trimmed by 3 bases and J by 4 bases. Regarding this clone: This clone's antigen is unknown. No clone much larger than this one lies a single base away; base qualities are absent.

The immunoSEQ Assay was used to sequence TCR beta CDR3 regions from DNA. In the paper's pipeline: To compute T cell density, TCR beta template counts were normalized to usable DNA, which was estimated by amplifying housekeeping genes. Richness was estimated with the preseqR package, extrapolating to 400,000 templates for PBMC samples and 120,000 templates for tissue samples. Clonality was defined by subtracting Pielou's evenness from one. Tissue-enriched TCRs were identified through differential abundance testing performed on productive amino-acid clonotypes, with a minimum total count of 5 and an alpha of 0.1. Repertoire overlap between compartments was quantified with the Jaccard Index and Morisita Overlap Index. GLIPH grouped TCR beta CDR3s together with public tetramer-defined viral CDR3s, and a viral motif had to include at least three viral sequences and also show V-gene enrichment. In TCRdb, the immuneACCESS table is reduced to in-frame sequences with V and J assigned. These tables do not hold every clone; where another copy was compared, an unresolved V gene accounts for under half, and the others remain unexplained. V and J calls and clone size are those listed in that table; D and trimming were worked out from the DNA. The table for this sample lists 2,900 or so clones; about 25% of them were counted only once. The ten largest account for roughly 12% of the sample.

At diagnosis, tumor, uninvolved tumor-adjacent lung and peripheral blood were collected and then preserved as a mix of FFPE and fresh-frozen material. The chain uses TRBV18 and TRBJ1-6, with the D gene call left open. The material sequenced was lung tumor tissue, taken before any cancer treatment. This receptor was identified in a man aged 18 to 49 with stage I lung adenocarcinoma. The CDR3 reads as follows: CASSPGVYNSPLHF. The DNA is TGTGCCAGCTCACCTGGGGTTTATAATTCACCCCTCCACTTT.